What follows are 22 T cell receptor beta chains derived from one specimen sequenced in a study of cytomegalovirus exposure and HLA in healthy donors. The PCR employed 60 Vbeta primers together with 13 Jbeta primers. Sequenced by immunoSEQ multiplex PCR; TCRdb stores in-frame clones only, minus some. Of roughly 120,000 clones in the sample, about 73% were seen once. Sequenced sample: PBMCs. The receptor source for this set is a woman aged 25 to 39 in good health and CMV-seronegative.

This clone was detected only once. The CDR3 nucleotides are TGTGCCAGCAGCGGGACAGCGCTCAAAGAGACCCAGTACTTC. This sequence encodes CASSGTALKETQYF. The chain links TRBV9 to TRBJ2-5; tentatively, D is TRBD1 (6 bases). Trimming stripped 3 bases from V and 3 bases from J, with 12 bases between. CDR1 and CDR2 (germline): SGDLS, YYNGEE. The CDR3 covers 14 residues.

The rearrangement links TRBV9 to TRBJ2-7; possible D gene TRBD1, 5 bases. From germline, CDR1 is SGDLS and CDR2 YYNGEE. V gave up 4 bases and J gave up 1 base, with 12 bases separating them. This CDR3 is 14 amino acids long. In nucleotides, the CDR3 is TGTGCCAGCAGCCCCAGGACAATTTCCTACGAGCAGTACTTC. Amino acids: CASSPRTISYEQYF.

This chain links TRBV5-6 with TRBJ2-7; tentatively, D is TRBD1 (5 bases). Trimming took 2 bases from V and 1 from J, leaving 10 bases between them. The germline gives CDR1 SGHDT, CDR2 YYEEEE. This CDR3 comprises 14 residues. CDR3 sequence reads: CASSFIDSSYEQYF. The CDR3 DNA reads as TGTGCCAGCAGCTTTATAGACAGTTCCTACGAGCAGTACTTC.

V and J are TRBV6-5 and TRBJ1-2; D is unresolved. Trimming took off 7 bases at V and 1 base at J, with 13 bases between the two ends. Per germline, CDR1 MNHEY and CDR2 SVGAGI. This CDR3 has 14 amino acids. The CDR3 sequence: CASTTHGRNYGYTF. The CDR3 bases are TGTGCCAGCACCACCCATGGCCGTAACTATGGCTACACCTTC.

This chain links TRBV4-3 with TRBJ2-1; perhaps TRBD2 as D (5 bases). This CDR3 has 18 amino acids. Per germline, CDR1 LGHNA and CDR2 YSLEER. V shed 0 bases and J shed 6 bases, with 21 bases lying between them. This CDR3 reads CASSQDLTGIEGSNEQFF. The DNA of the CDR3 is TGCGCCAGCAGCCAAGACCTAACCGGGATTGAGGGTTCCAATGAGCAGTTCTTC.

The J gene is TRBJ1-2, the V gene TRBV7-8; 9 bases match TRBD1. The germline V gene has CDR1 SGHVS and CDR2 FQNEAQ. This CDR3 is 16 amino acids long. With V trimmed by 4 bases and J by 2 bases, 8 bases remained unmatched. In nucleotides, the CDR3 is TGTGCCAGCAGCTCCGAATATGGGACAGGGAACTATGGCTACACCTTC. Translated: CASSSEYGTGNYGYTF.

The V call is TRBV4-1, the J call TRBJ1-6; 10 positions agree with TRBD1. CDR1 MGHRA and CDR2 YSYEKL come from the germline V gene. The CDR3 extends over 16 amino acids. V lost 0 bases to trimming and J lost 8 bases; unmatched junction nucleotides: 4. The CDR3, as DNA: TGCGCCAGCAGCCAAGATCGGACAGGGGGGGATTCACCCCTCCACTTT. Its protein is CASSQDRTGGDSPLHF.

This chain uses TRBV30 with TRBJ1-1; TRBD1 agrees at 9 bases. CDR1 is GTSNPN and CDR2 is SVGIG in the germline V gene (reference sequence). After removal of 1 base from V and 4 bases from J, the junction contained 4 bases not matched to a gene. This CDR3 has 14 residues. CDR3 region: CAWSDRGLSTEAFF. The CDR3 DNA reads as TGTGCCTGGAGTGACAGGGGGCTGAGCACTGAAGCTTTCTTT.

A single count supports this clone. The rearrangement links TRBV27 to TRBJ2-1, with 7 bases aligning to TRBD2. From germline, CDR1 is MNHEY and CDR2 SMNVEV (reference sequence). V trimming: 4 bases; J trimming: 10 bases; junction bases outside the gene matches: 13. The CDR3 is 15 residues long. CDR3 residues: CASSSLSQRGDEQFF. The CDR3 nucleotides are TGTGCCAGCAGTTCCCTTAGCCAGCGGGGTGACGAGCAGTTCTTC.

This chain uses TRBV16 with TRBJ1-1, with D unclear. The CDR3 is 15 amino acids. Trimming left V 1 base short and J 2 bases short, with 11 bases between. The V gene's germline CDR1 is KGHSY and CDR2 FQNENV. CDR3 bases: TGTGCCAGCAGCCAATGGGAGTTATCCAACACTGAAGCTTTCTTT. Translating gives CASSQWELSNTEAFF.

This clone was picked up a small number of times. This sequence joins TRBV7-2 and TRBJ2-7; TRBD2 might be the D (7 bases). This CDR3 is 17 amino acids long. V lost 6 bases to trimming and J lost 6 bases, with 27 bases between them. Per the germline V gene, CDR1 is SGHTA and CDR2 is FQGNSA. CDR3 sequence reads: CASRLGGGAKFTSEQYF. CDR3 bases: TGTGCCAGCAGACTAGGGGGGGGCGCCAAGTTTACGTCCGAGCAGTACTTC.

This clone was counted a few times. The chain uses TRBV28 and TRBJ2-4; 7 nucleotides align to TRBD2. J was trimmed by 0 bases and V by 6 bases; bases with no gene match: 23. The CDR3 contains 21 residues. The germline gives CDR1 MDHEN, CDR2 SYDVKM. CDR3 DNA sequence: TGTGCCAGCAGGATCGCCCCCCCGGTCAGCGGGACGGGTGGAGCCAAAAACATTCAGTACTTC. Protein sequence: CASRIAPPVSGTGGAKNIQYF.

The chain is built from TRBV6-5 and TRBJ2-1; 10 bases agree with TRBD2. V shed 0 bases and J 5 bases; nucleotides not matched to a gene: 4. The germline V gene encodes CDR1 MNHEY and CDR2 SVGAGI. This CDR3 has 16 residues. The CDR3: CASSYSSAGGDNEQFF. The CDR3 DNA is TGTGCCAGCAGTTACTCTTCAGCGGGAGGGGACAATGAGCAGTTCTTC.

The chain is built from TRBV25-1 and TRBJ2-7, with D tentatively TRBD1 (8 bases). CDR1 is MGHDK and CDR2 is SYGVNS in the germline V gene. This CDR3 is built from 15 residues. V was trimmed by 8 bases and J by 3 bases, leaving 20 bases between them. This CDR3 reads CASSPGGTGGYEQYF. The CDR3 DNA reads as TGTGCCAGCTCACCGGGAGGTACAGGGGGCTACGAGCAGTACTTC.

This CDR3 is CASSLVEVSYEQYF. CDR3 nucleotides: TGTGCCAGCAGCTTAGTAGAGGTTTCCTACGAGCAGTACTTC. The chain joins TRBV7-8 to TRBJ2-7; D gene uncertain. The CDR3 length is 14 residues. With 1 base removed from V and 1 base from J, the gap between germline ends came to 8 bases. Germline CDR1 is SGHVS and CDR2 is FQNEAQ.

This clone has a handful of counts. V and J are TRBV5-1 and TRBJ2-1, with D perhaps matching TRBD2 (6 bases). The CDR3 runs to 15 residues. V was trimmed by 0 bases and J by 7 bases, leaving 14 bases between them. CDR1 and CDR2 from the germline V gene are SGHRS and YFSETQ. The CDR3 here is CASSLAGAPVNEQFF. CDR3 coding DNA: TGCGCCAGCAGCTTGGCGGGAGCGCCGGTAAATGAGCAGTTCTTC.

The gene calls are TRBV6-1 and TRBJ2-7; D uncertain. The CDR3 is 12 amino acids. Germline V gene data show CDR1 as MNHNS and CDR2 as SASEGT. Trimming took off 7 bases at V and 7 bases at J, with 14 bases between the two ends. This CDR3 reads CASTFPPGEQYF. The CDR3, as DNA: TGTGCCAGCACCTTCCCACCGGGTGAGCAGTACTTC.

V usage is TRBV21-1 and J usage is TRBJ2-2; the listed D gene, TRBD1, was not tested against the DNA. TRBV21-1 is noted as a pseudogene. CDR3 length: 14 residues. CDR3 protein: CASSRNRGTGELFF. The CDR3 DNA is TGTGCCAGCAGCCGCAACAGGGGCACCGGGGAGCTGTTTTTT.

CDR3 in DNA: TGTGCCAGCAGTGAAGCGGGGGGGGCGGGCACCGGGGAGCTGTTTTTT. Its translation is CASSEAGGAGTGELFF. The chain recombines TRBV6-1 with TRBJ2-2; D possibly corresponds to TRBD2 (7 bases). The CDR3 sequence is 16 residues long. Germline lookup yields CDR1 MNHNS and CDR2 SASEGT. The germline V and J ends were trimmed by 0 bases and 4 bases, with 12 bases remaining between them.

J is TRBJ2-7 and V is TRBV27, with D possibly being TRBD2 (7 bases). CDR1 and CDR2 (germline): MNHEY, SMNVEV (reference sequence). This CDR3 has 14 amino acids. V was shortened by 3 bases and J by 3 bases, with 12 bases between the two germline ends. The CDR3 nucleotides read TGTGCCAGCAGTTTGGGGGGGCGCATCTACGAGCAGTACTTC. Its protein is CASSLGGRIYEQYF.

This clone was seen a few times. The chain recombines TRBV14 with TRBJ2-6; D may be TRBD1 (5 bases). Per the germline V gene, CDR1 is SGHDN and CDR2 is FVKESK. The CDR3 runs to 17 residues. Trimming cost V 2 bases and J 0 bases, with 11 bases left between them. DNA of the CDR3: TGTGCCAGCAGCCAAAACAGGTTTCGCTCTGGGGCCAACGTCCTGACTTTC. As protein: CASSQNRFRSGANVLTF.

This clone occurred once. J is TRBJ1-1 and V is TRBV4-1, with TRBD1 matching 7 bases. From germline, CDR1 is MGHRA and CDR2 YSYEKL. V was pared by 5 bases and J by 1 base, with 7 bases of the junction left unmatched. The CDR3 has 15 residues. Written as DNA, the CDR3 is TGCGCCAGCAGCTCGCCGGACAGGACGAACACTGAAGCTTTCTTT. Protein sequence: CASSSPDRTNTEAFF.